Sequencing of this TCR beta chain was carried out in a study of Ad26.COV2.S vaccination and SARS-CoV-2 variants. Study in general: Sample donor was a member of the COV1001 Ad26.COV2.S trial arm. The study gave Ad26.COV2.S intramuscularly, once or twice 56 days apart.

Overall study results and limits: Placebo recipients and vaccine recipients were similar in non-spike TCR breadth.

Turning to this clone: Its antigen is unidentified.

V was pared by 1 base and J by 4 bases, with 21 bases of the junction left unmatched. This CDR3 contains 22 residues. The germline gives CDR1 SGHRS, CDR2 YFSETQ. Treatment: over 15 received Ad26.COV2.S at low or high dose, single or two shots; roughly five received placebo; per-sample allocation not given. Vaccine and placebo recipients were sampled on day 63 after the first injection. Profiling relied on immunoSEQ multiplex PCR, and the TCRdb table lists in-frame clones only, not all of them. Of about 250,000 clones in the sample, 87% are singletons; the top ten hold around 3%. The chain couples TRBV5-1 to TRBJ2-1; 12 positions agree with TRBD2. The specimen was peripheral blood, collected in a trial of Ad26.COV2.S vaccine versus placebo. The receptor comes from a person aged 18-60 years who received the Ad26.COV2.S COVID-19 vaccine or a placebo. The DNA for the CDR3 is TGCGCCAGCAGCTTGCCCTCTCTACGGACTAGCGGGATCACCGCGGGGTACAATGAGCAGTTCTTC. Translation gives CASSLPSLRTSGITAGYNEQFF.